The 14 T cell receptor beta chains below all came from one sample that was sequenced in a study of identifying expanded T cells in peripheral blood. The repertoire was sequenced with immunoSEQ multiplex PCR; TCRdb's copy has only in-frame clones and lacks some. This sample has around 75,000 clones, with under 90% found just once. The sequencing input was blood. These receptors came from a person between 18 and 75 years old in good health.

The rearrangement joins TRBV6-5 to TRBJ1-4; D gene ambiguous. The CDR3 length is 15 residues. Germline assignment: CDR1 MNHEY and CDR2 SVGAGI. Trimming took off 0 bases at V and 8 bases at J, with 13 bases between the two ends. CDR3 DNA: TGTGCCAGCAGTTACTCTGCGGGGATCCGCGAAAAACTGTTTTTT. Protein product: CASSYSAGIREKLFF.

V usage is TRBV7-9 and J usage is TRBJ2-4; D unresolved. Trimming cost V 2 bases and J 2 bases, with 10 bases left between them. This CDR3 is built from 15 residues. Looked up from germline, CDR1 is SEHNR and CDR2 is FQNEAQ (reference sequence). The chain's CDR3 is CASSLLAGTKNIQYF. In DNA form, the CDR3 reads TGTGCCAGCAGCTTATTGGCAGGAACCAAAAACATTCAGTACTTC.

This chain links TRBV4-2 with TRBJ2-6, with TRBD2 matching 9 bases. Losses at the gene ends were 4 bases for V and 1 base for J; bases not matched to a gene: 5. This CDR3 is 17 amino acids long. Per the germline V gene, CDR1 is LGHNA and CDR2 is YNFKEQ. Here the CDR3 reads CASSPTSGLSGANVLTF. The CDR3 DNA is TGTGCCAGCAGCCCGACTAGCGGACTGTCTGGGGCCAACGTCCTGACTTTC.

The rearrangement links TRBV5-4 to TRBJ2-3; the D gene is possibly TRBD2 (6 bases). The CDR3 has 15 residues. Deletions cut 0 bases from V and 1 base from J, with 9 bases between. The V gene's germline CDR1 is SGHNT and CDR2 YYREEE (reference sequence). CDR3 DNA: TGTGCCAGCAGCTTGGTTGGAGGGGGCACAGATACGCAGTATTTT. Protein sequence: CASSLVGGGTDTQYF.

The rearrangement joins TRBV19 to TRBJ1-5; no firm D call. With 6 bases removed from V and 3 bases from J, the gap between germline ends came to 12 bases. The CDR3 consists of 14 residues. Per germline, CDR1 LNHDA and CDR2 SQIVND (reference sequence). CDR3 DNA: TGTGCCAGTAGGACCGGGAGGAACAATCAGCCCCAGCATTTT. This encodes CASRTGRNNQPQHF. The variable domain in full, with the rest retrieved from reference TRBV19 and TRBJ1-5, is DGGITQSPKYLFRKEGQNVTLSCEQNLNHDAMYWYRQDPGQGLRLIYYSQIVNDFQKGDIAEGYSVSREKKESFPLTVTSAQKNPTAFYLCASRTGRNNQPQHFGDGTRLSIL.

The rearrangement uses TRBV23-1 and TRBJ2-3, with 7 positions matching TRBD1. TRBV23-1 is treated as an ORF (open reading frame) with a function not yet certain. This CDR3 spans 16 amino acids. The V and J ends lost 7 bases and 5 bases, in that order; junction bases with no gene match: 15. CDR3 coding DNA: TGCGCCAGCACGACCTCGGACAGGATGAAGCGAGATACGCAGTATTTT. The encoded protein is CASTTSDRMKRDTQYF.

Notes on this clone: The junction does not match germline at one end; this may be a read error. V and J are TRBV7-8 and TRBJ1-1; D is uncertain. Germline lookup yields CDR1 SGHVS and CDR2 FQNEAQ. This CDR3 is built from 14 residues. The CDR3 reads CSSSFSREGTEAFF. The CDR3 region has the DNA TGCAGCAGCAGCTTCTCCCGTGAAGGCACTGAAGCTTTCTTT.

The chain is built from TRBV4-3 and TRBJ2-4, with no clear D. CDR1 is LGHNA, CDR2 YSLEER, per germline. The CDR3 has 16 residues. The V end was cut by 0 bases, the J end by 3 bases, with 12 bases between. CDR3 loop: CASSQDTTAIKNIQYF. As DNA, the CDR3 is TGCGCCAGCAGCCAAGATACGACGGCGATCAAAAACATTCAGTACTTC.

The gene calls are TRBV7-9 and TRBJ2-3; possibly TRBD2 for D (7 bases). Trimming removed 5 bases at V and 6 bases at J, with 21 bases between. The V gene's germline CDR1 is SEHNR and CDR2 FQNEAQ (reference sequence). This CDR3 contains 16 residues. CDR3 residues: CASSDRGGAVKDTQYF. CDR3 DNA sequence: TGTGCCAGCAGCGACCGAGGGGGGGCGGTTAAGGATACGCAGTATTTT. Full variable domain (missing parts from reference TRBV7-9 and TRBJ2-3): DTGVSQNPRHKITKRGQNVTFRCDPISEHNRLYWYRQTLGQGPEFLTYFQNEAQLEKSRLLSDRFSAERPKGSFSTLEIQRTEQGDSAMYLCASSDRGGAVKDTQYFGPGTRLTVL.

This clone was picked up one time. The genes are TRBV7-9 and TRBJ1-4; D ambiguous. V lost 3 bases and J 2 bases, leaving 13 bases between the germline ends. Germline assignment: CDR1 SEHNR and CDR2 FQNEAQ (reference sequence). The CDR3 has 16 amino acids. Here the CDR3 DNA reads TGTGCCAGCAGCTTCGGCAGTCTTTTCACTAATGAAAAACTGTTTTTT. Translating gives CASSFGSLFTNEKLFF. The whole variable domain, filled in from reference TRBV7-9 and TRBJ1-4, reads DTGVSQNPRHKITKRGQNVTFRCDPISEHNRLYWYRQTLGQGPEFLTYFQNEAQLEKSRLLSDRFSAERPKGSFSTLEIQRTEQGDSAMYLCASSFGSLFTNEKLFFGSGTQLSVL.

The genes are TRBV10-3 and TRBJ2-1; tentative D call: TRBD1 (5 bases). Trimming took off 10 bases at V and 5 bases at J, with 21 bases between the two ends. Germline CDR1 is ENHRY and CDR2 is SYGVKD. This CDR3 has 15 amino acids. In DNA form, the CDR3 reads TGTGCCAGCGGCCAGGGAAGCCAGTTGAACAATGAGCAGTTCTTC. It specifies CASGQGSQLNNEQFF.

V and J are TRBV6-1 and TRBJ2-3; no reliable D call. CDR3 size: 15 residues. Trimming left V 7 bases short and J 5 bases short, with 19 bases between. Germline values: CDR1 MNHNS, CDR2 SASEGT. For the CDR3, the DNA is TGTGCCAGCAAAATTGTTGACGGTTTGAGAGATACGCAGTATTTT. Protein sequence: CASKIVDGLRDTQYF.

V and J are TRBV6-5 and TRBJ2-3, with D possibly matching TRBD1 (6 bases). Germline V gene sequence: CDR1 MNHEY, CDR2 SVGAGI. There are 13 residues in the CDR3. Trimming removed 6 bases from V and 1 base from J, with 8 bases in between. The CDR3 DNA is TGTGCCAGCAGCAGGGGCGGCACAGATACGCAGTATTTT. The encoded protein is CASSRGGTDTQYF.

CDR3 coding DNA: TGTGCCAGCAGCGGCAGGGGAGAGACCCAGTACTTC. Translating gives CASSGRGETQYF. The chain couples TRBV6-6 to TRBJ2-5, with a possible D match to TRBD1 (6 bases). The CDR3 has 12 amino acids. The V end was cut by 6 bases, the J end by 4 bases, with 9 bases between. Germline V gives CDR1 MNHNY, CDR2 SVGAGI (reference sequence).